Below are 15 T cell receptor beta chains sequenced from a single sample in a study of T cells in Graves' hyperthyroidism and ophthalmopathy. Regions amplified from RNA transcripts were the TCR beta CDR3 regions. Using the HTBI primer set, a first-round RT-PCR was run on the TCR CDR3. MiXCR, run by TCRdb on the multiplex PCR reads, gives a single entry per CDR3 protein. The sample has about 600,000 distinct CDR3 sequences; 13% to 15% are singletons. Source material: blood. The receptors were gathered from a woman between 18 and 29 years old with Graves' ophthalmopathy.

This clonotype was picked up many times. This chain connects TRBV20-1 to TRBJ2-3; 8 bases are a match to TRBD2. The J segment lost 5 bases and the V segment lost 3 bases, leaving 13 bases of the junction unmatched. Germline V gene lookup returns CDR1 DFQATT and CDR2 SNEGSKA (reference sequence). This CDR3 is built from 16 residues. DNA for the CDR3: TGCAGTGCTAGGGCCAGCGGGAGAGGGCTGGGAGATACGCAGTATTTT. Translating gives CSARASGRGLGDTQYF.

This clonotype has only one observation. A much more abundant neighbour one base away suggests this may be a read error. The rearrangement links TRBV12-3 or TRBV12-4 to TRBJ1-5; 9 bases map to TRBD1. The DNA end lines up better with TRBJ2-3; the J call may be wrong. The CDR3 is made up of 14 amino acids. The CDR3 loop is CASRSNRGREPQYF. The CDR3 DNA is TGTGCCAGCAGGTCCAACAGGGGGCGGGAGCCCCAGTATTTT.

This clonotype was observed at least ten times. The V gene is TRBV20-1, the J gene TRBJ2-1, with 10 bases identical to TRBD2. The CDR3 extends over 14 amino acids. J gave up 7 bases and V 4 bases, and 7 bases lay outside the gene matches. CDR1 and CDR2 from the germline V gene are DFQATT and SNEGSKA (reference sequence). CDR3 loop: CSATSGSVRNEQFF. Written as DNA, the CDR3 is TGCAGTGCTACTAGCGGGAGCGTGAGGAATGAGCAGTTCTTC.

This rearrangement joins TRBV7-6 to TRBJ2-7; either TRBD1 or TRBD2 may supply D (7 bases each). The CDR3 covers 16 residues. CDR1 is SGHVS, CDR2 FNYEAQ, per germline. V lost 7 bases and J lost 5, with 24 bases in between. The CDR3 DNA follows: TGTGCCAGCACCCAAGCCCAGGGGGGAGGGCCCGACGAGCAGTACTTC. Protein sequence: CASTQAQGGGPDEQYF. Full variable domain (missing parts from reference TRBV7-6 and TRBJ2-7): GAGVSQSPRYKVTKRGQDVALRCDPISGHVSLYWYRQALGQGPEFLTYFNYEAQQDKSGLPNDRFSAERPEGSISTLTIQRTEQRDSAMYRCASTQAQGGGPDEQYFGPGTRLTVT.

This clonotype was observed at least ten times. The chain uses TRBV6-1 and TRBJ2-4, with TRBD2 identical over 7 bases. The V segment lost 4 bases and the J segment 4 bases; nucleotides outside the gene matches: 7. Germline V lookup: CDR1 MNHNS, CDR2 SASEGT. CDR3 length: 15 residues. The CDR3 DNA follows: TGTGCCAGCAGTGCCCGGTGGGGGGGGAAAAACATTCAGTACTTC. Its translation is CASSARWGGKNIQYF.

In its sample, this clonotype was seen many times. Relative to the germline gene, one junction end is altered; a read error may explain this. The chain couples TRBV2 to TRBJ2-1; D perhaps matches TRBD2 (6 bases). The germline V gene encodes CDR1 SNHLY and CDR2 FYNNEI. This CDR3 contains 14 residues. CDR3 protein: CASTLGGSYNDQFF. The DNA of the CDR3 is TGTGCCAGCACGCTCGGGGGTTCCTACAATGATCAGTTCTTC.

This clonotype came up a few times. The rearrangement joins TRBV7-8 to TRBJ2-3; perhaps TRBD2 as D (5 bases). Trimming shortened V by 1 base and J by 4 bases, and 15 bases separated the two germline ends. The CDR3 runs 16 residues. Germline V lookup: CDR1 SGHVS, CDR2 FQNEAQ. CDR3 loop: CASSLGVGVRPDTQYF. CDR3 coding DNA: TGTGCCAGCAGCTTAGGGGTGGGAGTGAGGCCAGATACGCAGTATTTT.

The chain joins TRBV20-1 to TRBJ2-4; TRBD1 aligns across 7 bases. The CDR3 has 14 amino acids. Germline lookup yields CDR1 DFQATT and CDR2 SNEGSKA (reference sequence). The ends lost 6 bases at V and 5 bases at J; junction bases unmatched: 10. CDR3 DNA sequence: TGCAGTGCCAGAAACCGACAGGGCCAAAACATTCAGTACTTC. Translated, it gives CSARNRQGQNIQYF.

V gene TRBV5-1 combines with J gene TRBJ1-5, with a tentative D call TRBD1 (6 bases). Looked up from germline, CDR1 is SGHRS and CDR2 is YFSETQ. This CDR3 region has 16 residues. The V gene lost 4 bases and the J gene lost 4 bases, with 18 bases spanning the gap. Written as DNA, the CDR3 is TGCGCCAGCAGCCCTACTCCTCCGACAGGAAATCAGCCCCAGCATTTT. Its protein product is CASSPTPPTGNQPQHF.

This clonotype was seen a handful of times. J is TRBJ2-7 and V is TRBV6-1; D may be TRBD1 (5 bases). From germline, CDR1 is MNHNS and CDR2 SASEGT. With 5 bases removed from V and 3 bases from J, the gap between germline ends came to 11 bases. The CDR3 loop spans 13 amino acids. Written as DNA, the CDR3 is TGTGCCAGCAGTCGACAGAGTAGCTACGAGCAGTACTTC. It specifies CASSRQSSYEQYF.

CDR3 nucleotide sequence: TGTGCCAGCAGCTTAGCTAGCGGGGCACACAATGAGCAGTTCTTC. Translated: CASSLASGAHNEQFF. The chain joins TRBV7-2 to TRBJ2-1; TRBD2 matches 8 bases. The CDR3 is made up of 15 amino acids. Germline CDR1 is SGHTA and CDR2 is FQGNSA. J gave up 5 bases and V 0 bases, and 3 bases lay outside the gene matches.

The sample holds many counts of this clonotype. The chain has TRBV11-3 and TRBJ2-2; weak D call: TRBD2 (7 bases). V shed 3 bases and J shed 5 bases, with 13 bases lying between them. This CDR3 has 15 residues. Looked up from germline, CDR1 is SGHNT and CDR2 is YENEEA. The DNA of the CDR3 is TGTGCCAGCAGCTTTGGGGGGGCGCGGACCGGGGAGCTGTTTTTT. Amino acids: CASSFGGARTGELFF.

V usage is TRBV15 and J usage is TRBJ1-5; D remains ambiguous. CDR1 is LNHNV and CDR2 is YYDKDF in the germline V gene (reference sequence). The ends were cut back, 5 bases at V and 0 bases at J, with 8 bases in the middle. This CDR3 has 14 amino acids. CDR3 nucleotide sequence: TGTGCCACCAGCCCGGATAGTAGCAATCAGCCCCAGCATTTT. This sequence encodes CATSPDSSNQPQHF.

Many counts were recorded for this clonotype. The chain has TRBV28 and TRBJ2-7; TRBD1 might be the D (6 bases). V was trimmed by 4 bases and J by 2 bases, leaving 12 bases between them. The CDR3 loop spans 14 amino acids. CDR1 and CDR2 from the germline V gene are MDHEN and SYDVKM. As DNA, the CDR3 is TGTGCCAGCAGTTCGGCAGGGGCTCCCTACGAGCAGTACTTC. Protein: CASSSAGAPYEQYF.

The sample holds many counts of this clonotype. The CDR3 loop is CASSLRAGQDYEQYF. Here the CDR3 DNA reads TGTGCCAGCAGCTTGAGGGCAGGGCAAGACTACGAGCAGTACTTC. The V gene is TRBV7-3, the J gene TRBJ2-7, with D tentatively TRBD1 or TRBD2 (5 bases each). Trimming cost V 3 bases and J 3 bases, with 15 bases left between them. This CDR3 contains 15 residues. CDR1 and CDR2 (germline): SGHTA, FQGTGA.